These 16 T cell receptor beta chains were sequenced from one sample in a study of graft-versus-host responses after intestinal transplantation. No cognate antigen is known for these TCRs. The data were produced by immunoSEQ multiplex PCR, yet TCRdb's version contains in-frame clones alone and is incomplete. The sample carries some 110,000 clones, around nine tenths recorded once. The source material was unstimulated CD4+ T cells sorted from spleen or lymph node cells, sampled before transplant. These TCRs come from a human donor who was the organ donor for an intestinal transplant.

The V and J genes are TRBV5-6 and TRBJ2-3; 15 nucleotides agree with TRBD2. Germline V CDR1 and CDR2: SGHDT, YYEEEE. With V trimmed by 3 bases and J by 4 bases, 6 bases remained unmatched. The CDR3 consists of 17 residues. DNA for the CDR3: TGTGCCAGCAGCTCAGGACTAGCGGGAGGGCCTGCAGATACGCAGTATTTT. Its translation: CASSSGLAGGPADTQYF.

The gene calls are TRBV29-1 and TRBJ2-3, with 8 bases identical to TRBD2. The CDR3 spans 16 residues. CDR1 SQVTM and CDR2 ANQGSEA come from the germline V gene. V lost 7 bases, J lost 6 bases, and 18 bases stayed unmatched. DNA of the CDR3: TGCAGCGGGCGGGGGGTGAACTTTGGGGGCCCGGATACGCAGTATTTT. This gives the protein CSGRGVNFGGPDTQYF.

This clone appeared once. CDR3 loop: CASRAGGFQETQYF. DNA for the CDR3: TGTGCCAGCAGGGCGGGAGGCTTTCAAGAGACCCAGTACTTC. J is TRBJ2-5 and V is TRBV2; TRBD2 matches 8 bases. V lost 6 bases to trimming and J lost 2 bases; unmatched junction nucleotides: 5. Germline values: CDR1 SNHLY, CDR2 FYNNEI. The CDR3 length is 14 residues.

The chain employs TRBV4-1 and TRBJ1-1, with D unclear. The V end lost 4 bases, the J end lost 1 base, and 13 bases lay between the germline ends. The CDR3 is 15 residues long. CDR1 is MGHRA and CDR2 is YSYEKL in the germline V gene. DNA of the CDR3: TGCGCCAGCAGCCGGCCGACGGATAAGAACACTGAAGCTTTCTTT. This gives the protein CASSRPTDKNTEAFF.

J is TRBJ2-1 and V is TRBV4-3, with TRBD2 identical over 11 bases. With 0 bases clipped from V and 5 bases from J, the junction kept 3 bases outside the gene matches. Germline-derived CDR1 and CDR2 are LGHNA and YSLEER. This CDR3 has 16 amino acids. For the CDR3, the DNA is TGCGCCAGCAGCCAAGATCTAGCGGGAGGTCACAATGAGCAGTTCTTC. This translates into CASSQDLAGGHNEQFF.

The chain has TRBV6-6 and TRBJ2-3; 14 nucleotides match TRBD2. Germline values: CDR1 MNHNY, CDR2 SVGAGI (reference sequence). Germline trimming cut 10 bases from V and 5 bases from J; bases unmatched to any gene: 11. This CDR3 contains 16 residues. The CDR3, as DNA: TGTGCCACTCAAGGGACTAGCGGGAGTAGGGGAGATACGCAGTATTTT. Protein: CATQGTSGSRGDTQYF.

The chain couples TRBV2 to TRBJ2-5; the match to TRBD2 covers 7 bases. Germline V lookup: CDR1 SNHLY, CDR2 FYNNEI. The CDR3 totals 21 residues. Trimming cost V 6 bases and J 0 bases; bases outside gene matches: 25. Here the CDR3 reads CASSELTPRKGLRGDQETQYF. CDR3 nucleotides: TGTGCCAGCAGCGAACTTACCCCAAGAAAAGGACTCCGGGGGGACCAAGAGACCCAGTACTTC.

The chain joins TRBV7-7 to TRBJ2-1; D not resolved. Germline V CDR1 and CDR2: SSHAT, FNYEAQ (reference sequence). Trimming stripped 5 bases from V and 2 bases from J, with 7 bases between. The CDR3 is 13 residues long. The CDR3 DNA reads as TGTGCCAGCAGCCTAGATACCTACAATGAGCAGTTCTTC. Translated, it gives CASSLDTYNEQFF.

The sample holds one count of this clone. The V gene is TRBV27, the J gene TRBJ2-2; maybe TRBD1 (5 bases). The CDR3 is 15 amino acids. The germline V gene has CDR1 MNHEY and CDR2 SMNVEV (reference sequence). Trimming pared 2 bases from V and 5 bases from J, leaving 12 bases between. The CDR3 DNA is TGTGCCAGCAGTTTAACAGGCCGTCAGACCGGGGAGCTGTTTTTT. Protein product: CASSLTGRQTGELFF.

The gene calls are TRBV6-1 and TRBJ1-2; D not certain. Per germline, CDR1 MNHNS and CDR2 SASEGT. There are 14 residues in the CDR3. Trimming took 7 bases from V and 0 from J, leaving 12 bases between them. DNA for the CDR3: TGTGCCAGCACCAGGAGCGCAGCTAACTATGGCTACACCTTC. Translating it yields CASTRSAANYGYTF.

V gene TRBV2 combines with J gene TRBJ1-4, with TRBD1 matching over 8 bases. From germline, CDR1 is SNHLY and CDR2 FYNNEI. The V and J ends lost 8 bases and 8 bases, in that order; junction bases with no gene match: 10. The CDR3 contains 14 residues. In nucleotides, the CDR3 is TGTGCCAGCGTAACCGGGACAGGACCCGAAAAACTGTTTTTT. It codes for CASVTGTGPEKLFF.

V usage is TRBV7-2 and J usage is TRBJ2-5; D is perhaps TRBD2 (6 bases). This CDR3 comprises 18 residues. Deletions cut 5 bases from V and 0 bases from J, with 22 bases between. Germline CDR1 and CDR2: SGHTA and FQGNSA. The CDR3 loop reads CASSPRGVAEWYQETQYF. The CDR3 nucleotides read TGTGCCAGCAGCCCTCGAGGGGTAGCGGAGTGGTACCAAGAGACCCAGTACTTC.

This rearrangement joins TRBV5-4 to TRBJ2-5; TRBD1 or TRBD2 may be the D gene (5 bases each). The germline V and J ends were trimmed by 0 bases and 1 base, with 7 bases remaining between them. Germline assignment: CDR1 SGHNT and CDR2 YYREEE (reference sequence). This CDR3 has 14 residues. The CDR3 sequence is CASSLGGSQETQYF. CDR3 in DNA: TGTGCCAGCAGCTTGGGGGGGTCCCAAGAGACCCAGTACTTC.

The chain has TRBV19 and TRBJ1-1, with D maybe TRBD1 (5 bases). V dropped 5 bases and J dropped 6 bases, with 10 bases sitting between them. Germline assignment: CDR1 LNHDA and CDR2 SQIVND (reference sequence). The CDR3 is 12 residues long. The CDR3 DNA reads TGTGCCAGTAGTGCGGGGCGGGCTGAAGCTTTCTTT. Its translation: CASSAGRAEAFF.

In this sample, this clone turned up once. The chain combines TRBV6-5 with TRBJ2-7; D unclear. Trimming shortened V by 10 bases and J by 2 bases, and 9 bases separated the two germline ends. The CDR3 spans 11 residues. Germline CDR1 is MNHEY and CDR2 is SVGAGI. CDR3 amino acids: CATRTPYEQYF. CDR3 DNA sequence: TGTGCCACCCGAACCCCCTACGAGCAGTACTTC.

The chain has TRBV7-2 and TRBJ1-2, with D possibly being TRBD1 (5 bases). The CDR3 covers 17 residues. Germline V gene sequence: CDR1 SGHTA, CDR2 FQGNSA. The V gene lost 3 bases and the J gene lost 0 bases, with 17 bases spanning the gap. The CDR3 is CASSFTWGRRTNYGYTF. The CDR3 region has the DNA TGTGCCAGCAGCTTTACTTGGGGACGTCGGACTAACTATGGCTACACCTTC.